The 10 T cell receptor beta chains reported below all come from one sample, sequenced in a study of T cell repertoires in cytomegalovirus infection. Using its own MiXCR run on the reads, TCRdb lists one record per CDR3 protein. The table records 200,000 to 250,000 distinct CDR3 sequences, roughly 22% of them present only once. Input material: CD8+ T cells from PBMCs. Every receptor here comes from a human donor in good health (CMV status not recorded). Some clones in this sample may be carry-over from other donors' samples.

Many counts were recorded for this clonotype. The J gene is TRBJ2-2, the V gene TRBV11-2, with 9 positions matching TRBD1. The CDR3 runs to 15 residues. J lost 8 bases, V lost 5 bases, and 9 bases had no gene match. Germline CDR1 reads SGHAT; CDR2 reads FQNNGV. CDR3 residues: CASSTRTGDRGELFF. The CDR3 DNA reads TGTGCCAGCAGCACCCGGACAGGGGATCGAGGGGAGCTGTTTTTT.

This chain connects TRBV10-3 to TRBJ2-5; D uncertain. The CDR3 length is 15 residues. Germline CDR1 and CDR2: ENHRY and SYGVKD. The germline V and J ends were trimmed by 0 bases and 5 bases, with 13 bases remaining between them. CDR3 region: CAISESSRLVETQYF. The CDR3 DNA sequence: TGTGCCATCAGTGAGTCGAGTCGTCTAGTCGAGACCCAGTACTTC.

This clonotype showed up many times. V and J are TRBV28 and TRBJ1-3; D unresolved. Germline CDR1 is MDHEN and CDR2 is SYDVKM. The CDR3 consists of 13 residues. V shed 4 bases and J shed 2 bases, with 6 bases lying between them. Here the CDR3 reads CASSSITGNTIYF. In DNA form, the CDR3 reads TGTGCCAGCAGTTCGATAACTGGAAACACCATATATTTT. Supplemented by reference TRBV28 and TRBJ1-3, the full variable domain reads DVKVTQSSRYLVKRTGEKVFLECVQDMDHENMFWYRQDPGLGLRLIYFSYDVKMKEKGDIPEGYSVSREKKERFSLILESASTNQTSMYLCASSSITGNTIYFGEGSWLTVV.

This clonotype appeared many times. V and J are TRBV7-8 and TRBJ2-6; TRBD1 or TRBD2 may be the D gene (5 bases each). The CDR3 runs 17 residues. Germline CDR1 reads SGHVS; CDR2 reads FQNEAQ. Trimming stripped 2 bases from V and 1 base from J, with 12 bases between. The CDR3, as DNA: TGTGCCAGCAGCTTACCCAGGGACGAATCTGGGGCCAACGTCCTGACTTTC. Translating it yields CASSLPRDESGANVLTF.

J is TRBJ1-1 and V is TRBV28; the match to TRBD1 covers 9 bases. There are 13 residues in the CDR3. V trimming: 5 bases; J trimming: 7 bases; junction bases outside the gene matches: 5. Germline-derived CDR1 and CDR2 are MDHEN and SYDVKM. CDR3 nucleotide sequence: TGTGCCAGCAGTCTCGGACAGGGGATTGAAGCTTTCTTT. Translation gives CASSLGQGIEAFF.

The chain couples TRBV29-1 to TRBJ2-5; 7 bases match TRBD2. V gave up 1 base and J gave up 5 bases; unmatched junction bases: 10. CDR1 and CDR2 (germline): SQVTM, ANQGSEA. The CDR3 consists of 15 residues. CDR3 sequence (DNA): TGCAGCGTTGAAGGTCGAGCGGGGATACGGGAGACCCAGTACTTC. Its protein is CSVEGRAGIRETQYF.

Concerning this clonotype: One end of the junction is discordant with germline, which a read error may explain. This sequence joins TRBV2 and TRBJ2-7; no definite D call. CDR3 length: 15 amino acids. Germline CDR1 and CDR2: SNHLY and FYNNEI. CDR3 bases: TGTGCCAGCGGTGAACGGGTGAGAATATCCTACGAGCAGTACTTC. Its protein product is CASGERVRISYEQYF.

The chain joins TRBV7-6 to TRBJ2-1; D tentatively fits TRBD1 or TRBD2 (5 bases each). Trimming cost V 2 bases and J 3 bases, with 17 bases left between them. Germline-derived CDR1 and CDR2 are SGHVS and FNYEAQ. This CDR3 contains 17 residues. Here the CDR3 DNA reads TGTGCCAGCAGCTTATCCGCAGGGACCGCTGACTACAATGAGCAGTTCTTC. Translation gives CASSLSAGTADYNEQFF.

The chain joins TRBV19 to TRBJ2-3; TRBD2 aligns across 7 bases. The germline V gene encodes CDR1 LNHDA and CDR2 SQIVND (reference sequence). The CDR3 totals 17 residues. J lost 3 bases, V lost 6 bases, and 15 bases had no gene match. Here the CDR3 reads CASSLAAGVARTDTQYF. DNA of the CDR3: TGTGCCAGTAGCCTTGCGGCGGGAGTCGCTAGGACAGATACGCAGTATTTT.

At least ten counts were recorded for this clonotype. V and J are TRBV28 and TRBJ1-1; D gene ambiguous. V lost 2 bases and J 0 bases, leaving 13 bases between the germline ends. The V gene's germline CDR1 is MDHEN and CDR2 SYDVKM. The length of the CDR3 is 16 residues. This chain's CDR3 is CASSLIARPLNTEAFF. Here the CDR3 DNA reads TGTGCCAGCAGTTTAATCGCTCGACCTCTGAACACTGAAGCTTTCTTT.